What follows are 25 T cell receptor beta chains derived from one specimen sequenced in a study of shared clonotypes between healthy human individuals. Clones were read by immunoSEQ multiplex PCR, and TCRdb kept only the in-frame ones, dropping some. The sample records a few million clones, around 90% being singletons. The sequenced material came from naive CD4+ T cells sorted from blood. The subset: CD45RA+ positively selected. These receptors were obtained from a man aged 18 to 35 in good health.

This clone was seen just once. The J gene is TRBJ1-6, the V gene TRBV6-5; D is undetermined. V was clipped by 2 bases and J by 9 bases, with 14 bases between them. CDR1 is MNHEY and CDR2 is SVGAGI in the germline V gene. This CDR3 comprises 15 residues. The CDR3 here is CASSYKVVEVSPLHF. The CDR3 region has the DNA TGTGCCAGCAGTTACAAGGTAGTAGAGGTTTCACCCCTCCACTTT.

The V gene is TRBV6-5, the J gene TRBJ1-5, with D maybe TRBD1 (5 bases). This CDR3 region has 15 residues. V was clipped by 4 bases and J by 1 base, with 11 bases between them. Germline values: CDR1 MNHEY, CDR2 SVGAGI. CDR3 DNA sequence: TGTGCCAGCAGTTGGTTCAGGGACAGCAATCAGCCCCAGCATTTT. This translates into CASSWFRDSNQPQHF.

The chain uses TRBV30 and TRBJ2-2, with 7 nucleotides matching TRBD2. The CDR3 runs to 14 residues. Trimming at V came to 3 bases and at J to 7 bases, leaving 8 bases not matched to a gene. Germline-derived CDR1 and CDR2 are GTSNPN and SVGIG (reference sequence). CDR3 in DNA: TGTGCCTGGAGGTTACGCGGGGGATTCGGGGAGCTGTTTTTT. Residues: CAWRLRGGFGELFF.

The genes are TRBV20-1 and TRBJ2-7, with TRBD2 as a possible D gene (6 bases). V gave up 4 bases and J gave up 6 bases, with 10 bases separating them. Looked up from germline, CDR1 is DFQATT and CDR2 is SNEGSKA (reference sequence). The CDR3 is 11 residues long. CDR3 sequence: CSAKWGGEQYF. The CDR3 nucleotides are TGCAGTGCTAAGTGGGGAGGCGAGCAGTACTTC.

The rearrangement uses TRBV27 and TRBJ1-2, with D possibly TRBD1 on 5 matching bases. Per germline, CDR1 MNHEY and CDR2 SMNVEV (reference sequence). CDR3 size: 16 residues. Deletions cut 6 bases from V and 0 bases from J, with 17 bases between. CDR3 region: CASSSWGGRANYGYTF. The CDR3 DNA sequence: TGTGCCAGCAGCTCCTGGGGGGGTAGAGCTAACTATGGCTACACCTTC.

V is TRBV7-8 and J is TRBJ2-2, with 12 bases matching TRBD2. The trim removed 2 bases at V and 3 bases at J, leaving 7 bases unmatched. The CDR3 covers 18 residues. Per the germline V gene, CDR1 is SGHVS and CDR2 is FQNEAQ. In nucleotides, the CDR3 is TGTGCCAGCAGCTTAAGGCTAGCGGGAGGGCTTGACACCGGGGAGCTGTTTTTT. Translating gives CASSLRLAGGLDTGELFF.

CDR3 loop: CAISPTSRQGHEQYF. CDR3 nucleotide sequence: TGTGCCATCAGTCCGACCTCCCGACAGGGCCACGAGCAGTACTTC. The chain recombines TRBV10-3 with TRBJ2-7, with 7 bases matching TRBD1. The CDR3 is made up of 15 amino acids. V was pared by 5 bases and J by 5 bases, with 12 bases of the junction left unmatched. The germline V gene has CDR1 ENHRY and CDR2 SYGVKD.

The gene calls are TRBV2 and TRBJ1-5; D is uncertain. V shed 2 bases and J shed 0 bases, with 8 bases lying between them. The CDR3 is 15 residues long. CDR1 SNHLY and CDR2 FYNNEI come from the germline V gene. CDR3 sequence reads: CASSEFAYSNQPQHF. DNA of the CDR3: TGTGCCAGCAGTGAATTTGCATATAGCAATCAGCCCCAGCATTTT.

This rearrangement joins TRBV9 to TRBJ1-1; D gene unclear. The V end was cut by 2 bases, the J end by 5 bases, with 10 bases between. Germline V CDR1 and CDR2: SGDLS, YYNGEE. CDR3 length equals 13 residues. CDR3 sequence (DNA): TGTGCCAGCAGCGTGGAGGTTAGGACTGAAGCTTTCTTT. Protein sequence: CASSVEVRTEAFF.

Concerning this clone itself: The sample holds other DNA sequences that translate to the same CDR3. This sequence joins TRBV5-1 and TRBJ2-5; no firm D call. The CDR3 spans 12 residues. Germline V gene data show CDR1 as SGHRS and CDR2 as YFSETQ. Deletions cut 2 bases from V and 0 bases from J, with 2 bases between. The chain's CDR3 is CASSLHQETQYF. Written as DNA, the CDR3 is TGCGCCAGCAGCTTACACCAAGAGACCCAGTACTTC.

The count of this clone is one. The gene calls are TRBV5-4 and TRBJ2-5; perhaps TRBD1 as D (5 bases). V shed 4 bases and J shed 3 bases, with 19 bases lying between them. This CDR3 region has 16 residues. The V gene's germline CDR1 is SGHNT and CDR2 YYREEE (reference sequence). The CDR3, as DNA: TGTGCCAGCAGCCTCGTCGGGCAGGGCCATAAAGAGACCCAGTACTTC. Translated, it gives CASSLVGQGHKETQYF.

This chain connects TRBV5-1 to TRBJ2-5, with D maybe TRBD2 (6 bases). This CDR3 contains 12 residues. Germline loops: CDR1 SGHRS, CDR2 YFSETQ. The ends were cut back, 0 bases at V and 12 bases at J, with 12 bases in the middle. In DNA, the CDR3 is TGCGCCAGCAGCTTGGCCGGGCGGGGCGAGTACTTC. Amino acid sequence: CASSLAGRGEYF. The full variable domain, with the rest looked up from reference TRBV5-1 and TRBJ2-5, is KAGVTQTPRYLIKTRGQQVTLSCSPISGHRSVSWYQQTPGQGLQFLFEYFSETQRNKGNFPGRFSGRQFSNSRSEMNVSTLELGDSALYLCASSLAGRGEYFGPGTRLLVL.

The chain joins TRBV6-1 to TRBJ1-5; D gene unclear. Germline loops: CDR1 MNHNS, CDR2 SASEGT. V lost 2 bases and J lost 4, with 15 bases in between. The CDR3 runs to 16 residues. Written as DNA, the CDR3 is TGTGCCAGCAGTGAACGCGGCAGCCATACTAATCAGCCCCAGCATTTT. It encodes CASSERGSHTNQPQHF.

A word on this clone: Possible read error: a much larger clone is one base away. Other DNA variants within this sample encode the same CDR3. The CDR3 protein is CASSLTDTQYF. The DNA of the CDR3 is TGTGCCAGCAGCTTAACAGATACGCAGTATTTT. This rearrangement joins TRBV28 to TRBJ2-3, with unresolved D. Germline V lookup: CDR1 MDHEN, CDR2 SYDVKM. With 6 bases removed from V and 3 bases from J, the gap between germline ends came to 4 bases. The CDR3 has 11 amino acids.

V gene TRBV7-2 combines with J gene TRBJ2-5; TRBD2 agrees at 9 bases. With V trimmed by 4 bases and J by 4 bases, 7 bases remained unmatched. Germline CDR1 is SGHTA and CDR2 is FQGNSA. The CDR3 totals 15 residues. The CDR3 DNA sequence: TGTGCCAGCAGCTCCATAGCGGGAGTCGGAGAGACCCAGTACTTC. As protein: CASSSIAGVGETQYF.

Concerning this clone: The same CDR3 can be traced to other DNA sequences in this sample. The chain has TRBV5-1 and TRBJ2-7, with TRBD2 identical over 10 bases. The V and J ends lost 1 base and 2 bases, in that order; junction bases with no gene match: 0. CDR3 size: 14 residues. From germline, CDR1 is SGHRS and CDR2 YFSETQ. CDR3 coding DNA: TGCGCCAGCAGCTTGCTAGCGGGAGCCTACGAGCAGTACTTC. Translation gives CASSLLAGAYEQYF. Looking up the rest from reference TRBV5-1 and TRBJ2-7 gives the full variable domain: KAGVTQTPRYLIKTRGQQVTLSCSPISGHRSVSWYQQTPGQGLQFLFEYFSETQRNKGNFPGRFSGRQFSNSRSEMNVSTLELGDSALYLCASSLLAGAYEQYFGPGTRLTVT.

The chain joins TRBV19 to TRBJ1-1; no clear D gene. Looked up from germline, CDR1 is LNHDA and CDR2 is SQIVND (reference sequence). Trimming removed 3 bases at V and 6 bases at J, with 14 bases between. This CDR3 is 14 amino acids long. The CDR3 DNA follows: TGTGCCAGTAGTATGGCATTTCGGGAATCTGAAGCTTTCTTT. Amino acids: CASSMAFRESEAFF.

This clone was recorded only once. The chain employs TRBV7-9 and TRBJ1-6; 8 nucleotides align to TRBD1. The J segment lost 5 bases and the V segment lost 5 bases, leaving 14 bases of the junction unmatched. The CDR3 contains 18 residues. Germline loops: CDR1 SEHNR, CDR2 FQNEAQ (reference sequence). This chain's CDR3 is CASSPGGQADLNNSPLHF. The CDR3 DNA is TGTGCCAGCAGCCCCGGGGGACAGGCAGATCTCAATAATTCACCCCTCCACTTT. The full variable domain, completed using reference TRBV7-9 and TRBJ1-6, is DTGVSQNPRHKITKRGQNVTFRCDPISEHNRLYWYRQTLGQGPEFLTYFQNEAQLEKSRLLSDRFSAERPKGSFSTLEIQRTEQGDSAMYLCASSPGGQADLNNSPLHFGNGTRLTVT.

Points on this clone: At the DNA level, this CDR3 is encoded by other sequences in the same sample as well. CDR3 bases: TGTGCCAGCAGCCTGGCCGGGACTGAAAAACTGTTTTTT. This sequence encodes CASSLAGTEKLFF. The chain links TRBV5-4 to TRBJ1-4; perhaps TRBD1 as D (5 bases). CDR1 SGHNT and CDR2 YYREEE come from the germline V gene (reference sequence). The CDR3 loop spans 13 amino acids. Trimming stripped 4 bases from V and 7 bases from J, with 11 bases between. The full variable domain, completed using reference TRBV5-4 and TRBJ1-4, is ETGVTQSPTHLIKTRGQQVTLRCSSQSGHNTVSWYQQALGQGPQFIFQYYREEENGRGNFPPRFSGLQFPNYSSELNVNALELDDSALYLCASSLAGTEKLFFGSGTQLSVL.

This clone was observed a single time. The chain couples TRBV7-2 to TRBJ2-3, with D possibly matching TRBD2 (6 bases). The germline V gene encodes CDR1 SGHTA and CDR2 FQGNSA. The CDR3 covers 15 residues. Trimming shortened V by 5 bases and J by 2 bases, and 14 bases separated the two germline ends. CDR3 region: CASSPRAGHTDTQYF. CDR3 bases: TGTGCCAGCAGCCCCAGAGCGGGCCACACAGATACGCAGTATTTT.

In this sample, this clone turned up once. In DNA, the CDR3 is TGCGCCAGCAGCTTGTCGGGGGGACCTCTCTCGGAGCAGTTCTTC. Translation: CASSLSGGPLSEQFF. The chain couples TRBV5-1 to TRBJ2-1; 7 nucleotides match TRBD2. The CDR3 consists of 15 residues. V lost 1 base to trimming and J lost 10 bases; unmatched junction nucleotides: 11. CDR1 SGHRS and CDR2 YFSETQ come from the germline V gene.

This chain uses TRBV19 with TRBJ2-1; D not resolved. V was pared by 5 bases and J by 4 bases, with 9 bases between. The germline CDR1 and CDR2 sequences are LNHDA and SQIVND (reference sequence). The CDR3 covers 13 residues. CDR3 protein: CASSAAAYNEQFF. The CDR3 region has the DNA TGTGCCAGTAGTGCGGCGGCGTACAATGAGCAGTTCTTC.

The chain links TRBV6-5 to TRBJ1-1; a weak D match, TRBD1 (6 bases). The germline V gene has CDR1 MNHEY and CDR2 SVGAGI. Trimming stripped 4 bases from V and 11 bases from J, with 20 bases between. The length of the CDR3 is 14 residues. Here the CDR3 DNA reads TGTGCCAGCAGTTCCCGGACCGGGGTGAGGGGGGCTTTCTTT. Protein: CASSSRTGVRGAFF.

This chain uses TRBV4-1 with TRBJ2-7, with 11 bases lining up with TRBD2. The germline V gene encodes CDR1 MGHRA and CDR2 YSYEKL. V gave up 3 bases and J gave up 3 bases; unmatched junction bases: 4. The CDR3 contains 15 residues. In DNA, the CDR3 is TGCGCCAGCAGCCAGCCGGGACTAGCGGACTACGAGCAGTACTTC. Protein: CASSQPGLADYEQYF.

The chain recombines TRBV19 with TRBJ1-6; TRBD1 might be the D (5 bases). CDR1 and CDR2 (germline): LNHDA, SQIVND (reference sequence). This CDR3 is 17 amino acids long. The V end was cut by 3 bases, the J end by 3 bases, with 15 bases between. This CDR3 is CASSIYSRELYNSPLHF. The CDR3 DNA reads TGTGCCAGTAGTATTTACTCCAGGGAGCTCTATAATTCACCCCTCCACTTT.